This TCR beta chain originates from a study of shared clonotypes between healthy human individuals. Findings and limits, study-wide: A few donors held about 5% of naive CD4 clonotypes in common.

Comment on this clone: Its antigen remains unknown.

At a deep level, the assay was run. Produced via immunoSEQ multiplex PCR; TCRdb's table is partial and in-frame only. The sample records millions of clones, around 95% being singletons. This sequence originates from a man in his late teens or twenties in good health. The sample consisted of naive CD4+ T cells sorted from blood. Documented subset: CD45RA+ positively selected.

CDR3 coding DNA: TGCGCCAGCAGCCAAGATCGAACTAGCATTGGTGAGCAGTACTTC. This encodes CASSQDRTSIGEQYF. This rearrangement joins TRBV4-3 to TRBJ2-7; tentatively, D is TRBD2 (6 bases). Germline V gene sequence: CDR1 LGHNA, CDR2 YSLEER. The length of the CDR3 is 15 residues. V was cut by 0 bases and J by 7 bases, with 16 bases left in between.